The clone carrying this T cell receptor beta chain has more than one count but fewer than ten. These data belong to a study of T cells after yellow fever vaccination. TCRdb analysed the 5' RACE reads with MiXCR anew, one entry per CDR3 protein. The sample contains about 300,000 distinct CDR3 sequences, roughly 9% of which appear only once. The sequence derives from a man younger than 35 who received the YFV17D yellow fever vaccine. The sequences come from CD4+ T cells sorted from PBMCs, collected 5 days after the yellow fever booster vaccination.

The chain's CDR3 is CASSFESQGGYTF. CDR3 DNA sequence: TGTGCCAGCAGCTTTGAGTCCCAGGGTGGCTACACCTTC. The V gene is TRBV7-9, the J gene TRBJ1-2, with a tentative D call TRBD1 (5 bases). The CDR3 has 13 residues. V shed 3 bases and J shed 7 bases, with 12 bases lying between them. The V gene's germline CDR1 is SEHNR and CDR2 FQNEAQ (reference sequence).